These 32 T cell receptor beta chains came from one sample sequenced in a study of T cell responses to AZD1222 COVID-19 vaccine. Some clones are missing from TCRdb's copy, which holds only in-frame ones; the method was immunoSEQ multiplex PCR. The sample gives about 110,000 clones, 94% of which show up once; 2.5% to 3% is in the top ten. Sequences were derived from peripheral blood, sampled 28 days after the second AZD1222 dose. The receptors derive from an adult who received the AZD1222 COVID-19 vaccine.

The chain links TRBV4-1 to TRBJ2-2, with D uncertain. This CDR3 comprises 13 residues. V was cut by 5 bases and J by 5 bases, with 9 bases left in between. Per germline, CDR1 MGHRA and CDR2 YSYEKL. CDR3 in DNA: TGCGCCAGCAGCGAGGCTAAGACCGGGGAGCTGTTTTTT. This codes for CASSEAKTGELFF.

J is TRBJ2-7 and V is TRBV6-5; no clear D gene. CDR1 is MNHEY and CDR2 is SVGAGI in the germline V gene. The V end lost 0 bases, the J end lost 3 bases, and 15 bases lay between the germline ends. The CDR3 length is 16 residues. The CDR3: CASSYSMGRYFYEQYF. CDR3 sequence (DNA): TGTGCCAGCAGTTACTCGATGGGCAGGTACTTCTACGAGCAGTACTTC.

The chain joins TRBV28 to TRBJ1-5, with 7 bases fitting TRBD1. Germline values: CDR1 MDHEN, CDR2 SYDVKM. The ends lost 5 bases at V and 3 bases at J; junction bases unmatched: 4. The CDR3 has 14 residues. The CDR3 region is CASSGQAHNQPQHF. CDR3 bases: TGTGCCAGCAGTGGACAGGCTCACAATCAGCCCCAGCATTTT.

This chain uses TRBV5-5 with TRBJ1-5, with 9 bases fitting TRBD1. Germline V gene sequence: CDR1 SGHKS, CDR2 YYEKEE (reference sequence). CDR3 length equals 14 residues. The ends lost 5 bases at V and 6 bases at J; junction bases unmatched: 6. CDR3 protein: CASRAGTGSQPQHF. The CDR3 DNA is TGTGCCAGCAGGGCCGGGACAGGGAGTCAGCCCCAGCATTTT.

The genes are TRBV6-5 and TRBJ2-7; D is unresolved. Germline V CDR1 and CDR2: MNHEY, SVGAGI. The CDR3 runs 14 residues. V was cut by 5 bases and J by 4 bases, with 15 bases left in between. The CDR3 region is CASSPNFGSYEQYF. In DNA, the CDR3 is TGTGCCAGCAGTCCAAACTTTGGTAGTTACGAGCAGTACTTC.

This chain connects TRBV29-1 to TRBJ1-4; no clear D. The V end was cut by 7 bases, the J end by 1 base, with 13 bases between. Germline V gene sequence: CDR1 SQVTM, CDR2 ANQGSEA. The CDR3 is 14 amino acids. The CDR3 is CSGSRMLTNEKLFF. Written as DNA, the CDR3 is TGCAGCGGGTCTAGGATGCTAACTAATGAAAAACTGTTTTTT.

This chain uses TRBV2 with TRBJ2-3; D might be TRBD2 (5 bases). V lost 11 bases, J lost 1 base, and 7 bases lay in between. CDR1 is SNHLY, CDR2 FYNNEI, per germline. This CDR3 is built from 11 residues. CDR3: CAEGGTDTQYF. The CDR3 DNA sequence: TGTGCCGAGGGAGGCACAGATACGCAGTATTTT. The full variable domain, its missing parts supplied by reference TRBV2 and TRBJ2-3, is EPEVTQTPSHQVTQMGQEVILRCVPISNHLYFYWYRQILGQKVEFLVSFYNNEISEKSEIFDDQFSVERPDGSNFTLKIRSTKLEDSAMYFCAEGGTDTQYFGPGTRLTVL.

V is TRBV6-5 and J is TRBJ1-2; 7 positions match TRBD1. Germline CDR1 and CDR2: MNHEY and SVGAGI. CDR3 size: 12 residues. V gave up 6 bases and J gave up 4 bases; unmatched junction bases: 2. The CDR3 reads CASRDRPYGYTF. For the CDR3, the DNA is TGTGCCAGCAGGGACAGGCCCTATGGCTACACCTTC.

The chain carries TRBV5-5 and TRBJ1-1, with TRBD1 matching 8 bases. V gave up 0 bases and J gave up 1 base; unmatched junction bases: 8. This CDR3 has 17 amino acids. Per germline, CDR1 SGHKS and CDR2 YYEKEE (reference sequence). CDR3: CASSLAWEDRENTEAFF. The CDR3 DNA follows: TGTGCCAGCAGCTTGGCGTGGGAGGACAGGGAGAACACTGAAGCTTTCTTT. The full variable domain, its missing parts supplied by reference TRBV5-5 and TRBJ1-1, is DAGVTQSPTHLIKTRGQQVTLRCSPISGHKSVSWYQQVLGQGPQFIFQYYEKEERGRGNFPDRFSARQFPNYSSELNVNALLLGDSALYLCASSLAWEDRENTEAFFGQGTRLTVV.

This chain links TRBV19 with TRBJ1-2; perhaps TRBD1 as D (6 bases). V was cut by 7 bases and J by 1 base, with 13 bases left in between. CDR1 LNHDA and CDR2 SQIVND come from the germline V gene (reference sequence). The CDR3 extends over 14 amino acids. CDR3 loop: CASIDRLYNYGYTF. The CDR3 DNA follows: TGTGCCAGTATAGACAGGTTGTATAACTATGGCTACACCTTC.

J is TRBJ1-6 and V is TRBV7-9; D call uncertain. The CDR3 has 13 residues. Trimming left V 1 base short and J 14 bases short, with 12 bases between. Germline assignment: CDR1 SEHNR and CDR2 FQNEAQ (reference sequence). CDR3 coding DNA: TGTGCCAGCAGCTTAGATACGGATAGTGCCCTCCACTTT. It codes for CASSLDTDSALHF.

CDR3 bases: TGTGCCAGCAGCCTACAGGAGAACACTGAAGCTTTCTTT. This codes for CASSLQENTEAFF. The chain links TRBV14 to TRBJ1-1; perhaps TRBD1 as D (5 bases). CDR1 is SGHDN, CDR2 FVKESK, per germline. The CDR3 is made up of 13 amino acids. Trimming took 4 bases from V and 1 from J, leaving 7 bases between them.

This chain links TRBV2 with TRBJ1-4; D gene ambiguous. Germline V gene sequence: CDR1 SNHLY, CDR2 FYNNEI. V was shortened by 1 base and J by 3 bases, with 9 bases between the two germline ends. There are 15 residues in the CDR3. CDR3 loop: CASSEGLSANEKLFF. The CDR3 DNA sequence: TGTGCCAGCAGTGAAGGCCTATCCGCTAATGAAAAACTGTTTTTT.

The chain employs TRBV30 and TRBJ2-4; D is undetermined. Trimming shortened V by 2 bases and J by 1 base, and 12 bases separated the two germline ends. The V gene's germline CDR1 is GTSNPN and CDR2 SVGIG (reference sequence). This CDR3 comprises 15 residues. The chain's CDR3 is CAWSLTTRAKNIQYF. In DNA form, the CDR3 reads TGTGCCTGGAGTTTAACGACGAGGGCCAAAAACATTCAGTACTTC.

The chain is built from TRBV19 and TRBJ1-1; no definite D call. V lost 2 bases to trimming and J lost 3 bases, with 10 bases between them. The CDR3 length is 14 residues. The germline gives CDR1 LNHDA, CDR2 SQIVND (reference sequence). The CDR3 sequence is CASSIWNTDTEAFF. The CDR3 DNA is TGTGCCAGTAGTATATGGAACACGGACACTGAAGCTTTCTTT.

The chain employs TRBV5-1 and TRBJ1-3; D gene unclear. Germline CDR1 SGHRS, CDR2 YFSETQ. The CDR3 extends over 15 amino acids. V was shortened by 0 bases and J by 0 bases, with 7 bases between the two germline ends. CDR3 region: CASSLAANSGNTIYF. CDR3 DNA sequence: TGCGCCAGCAGCTTGGCCGCAAACTCTGGAAACACCATATATTTT.

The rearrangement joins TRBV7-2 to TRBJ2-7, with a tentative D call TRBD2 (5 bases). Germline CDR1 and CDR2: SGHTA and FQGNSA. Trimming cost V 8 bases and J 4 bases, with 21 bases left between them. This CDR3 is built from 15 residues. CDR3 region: CASRPRVEIGYEQYF. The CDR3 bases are TGTGCCAGCCGACCGCGGGTGGAGATAGGTTACGAGCAGTACTTC.

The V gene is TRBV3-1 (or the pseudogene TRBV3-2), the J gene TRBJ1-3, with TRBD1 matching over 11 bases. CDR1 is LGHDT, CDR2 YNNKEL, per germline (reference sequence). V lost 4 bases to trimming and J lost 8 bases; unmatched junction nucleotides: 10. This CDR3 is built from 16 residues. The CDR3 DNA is TGTGCCAGCAGCCCGGCTGGACAGGGGGCTTGGGACACCATATATTTT. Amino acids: CASSPAGQGAWDTIYF.

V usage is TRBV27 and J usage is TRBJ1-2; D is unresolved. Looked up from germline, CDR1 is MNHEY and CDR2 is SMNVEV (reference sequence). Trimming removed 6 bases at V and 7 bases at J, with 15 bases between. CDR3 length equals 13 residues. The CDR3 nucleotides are TGTGCCAGCAGCTCCCTCTTCGGAGGTGGCTACACCTTC. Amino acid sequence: CASSSLFGGGYTF.

The DNA of the CDR3 is TGTGCCAGCAGCTTTACGACTAATTCGAAGATCTCCTACAATGAGCAGTTCTTC. As protein: CASSFTTNSKISYNEQFF. The chain recombines TRBV7-2 with TRBJ2-1, with D possibly being TRBD2 (5 bases). The germline CDR1 and CDR2 sequences are SGHTA and FQGNSA. V dropped 3 bases and J dropped 0 bases, with 18 bases sitting between them. This CDR3 is 18 amino acids long.

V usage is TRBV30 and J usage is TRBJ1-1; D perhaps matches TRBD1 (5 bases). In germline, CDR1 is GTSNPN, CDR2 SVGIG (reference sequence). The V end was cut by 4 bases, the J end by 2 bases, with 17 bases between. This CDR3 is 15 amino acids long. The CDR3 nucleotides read TGTGCCTGGAATCCTCCAGGGTCTAAAAACACTGAAGCTTTCTTT. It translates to CAWNPPGSKNTEAFF.

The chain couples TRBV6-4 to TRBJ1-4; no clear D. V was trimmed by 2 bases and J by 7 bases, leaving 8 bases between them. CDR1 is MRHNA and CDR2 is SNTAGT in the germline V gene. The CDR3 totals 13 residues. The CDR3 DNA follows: TGTGCCAGCAGTGACCACCGAGTTGAAAAACTGTTTTTT. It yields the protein CASSDHRVEKLFF.

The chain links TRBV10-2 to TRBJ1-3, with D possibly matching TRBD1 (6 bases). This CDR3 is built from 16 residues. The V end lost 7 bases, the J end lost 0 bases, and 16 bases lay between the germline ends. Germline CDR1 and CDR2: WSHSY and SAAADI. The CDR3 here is CASTEGTGLSGNTIYF. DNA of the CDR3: TGCGCCAGCACCGAGGGTACAGGGCTCTCTGGAAACACCATATATTTT.

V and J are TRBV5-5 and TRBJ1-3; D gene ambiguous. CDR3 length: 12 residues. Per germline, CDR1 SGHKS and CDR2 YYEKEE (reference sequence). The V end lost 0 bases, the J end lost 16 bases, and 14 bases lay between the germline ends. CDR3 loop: CASSLGRADLYF. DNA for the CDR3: TGTGCCAGCAGCTTGGGACGGGCGGACTTGTATTTT. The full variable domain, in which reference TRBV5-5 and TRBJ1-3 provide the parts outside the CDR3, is DAGVTQSPTHLIKTRGQQVTLRCSPISGHKSVSWYQQVLGQGPQFIFQYYEKEERGRGNFPDRFSARQFPNYSSELNVNALLLGDSALYLCASSLGRADLYFGEGSWLTVV.

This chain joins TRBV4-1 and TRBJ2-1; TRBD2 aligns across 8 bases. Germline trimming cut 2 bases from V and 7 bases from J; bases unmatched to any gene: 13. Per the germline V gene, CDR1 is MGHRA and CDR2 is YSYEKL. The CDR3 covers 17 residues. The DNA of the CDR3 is TGCGCCAGCAGCCAAATTCATCTAGTAGCGGGAAGAAATGAGCAGTTCTTC. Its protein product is CASSQIHLVAGRNEQFF.

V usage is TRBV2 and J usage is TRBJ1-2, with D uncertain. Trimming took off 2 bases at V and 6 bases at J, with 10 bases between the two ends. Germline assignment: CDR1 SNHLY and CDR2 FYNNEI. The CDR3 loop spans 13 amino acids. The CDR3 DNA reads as TGTGCCAGCAGTGAACTGGCGGACGATGGCTACACCTTC. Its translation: CASSELADDGYTF.

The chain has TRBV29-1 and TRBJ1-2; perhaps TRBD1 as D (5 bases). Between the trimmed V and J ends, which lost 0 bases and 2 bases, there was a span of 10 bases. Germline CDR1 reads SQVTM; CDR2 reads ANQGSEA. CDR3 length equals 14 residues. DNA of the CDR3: TGCAGCGTTGAAGATCGGGGCGAAAACTATGGCTACACCTTC. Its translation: CSVEDRGENYGYTF.

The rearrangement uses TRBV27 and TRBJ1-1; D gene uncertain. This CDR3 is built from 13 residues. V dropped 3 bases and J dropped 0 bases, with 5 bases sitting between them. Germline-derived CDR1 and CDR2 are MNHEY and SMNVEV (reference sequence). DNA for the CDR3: TGTGCCAGCAGTTTTAGTGTGAACACTGAAGCTTTCTTT. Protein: CASSFSVNTEAFF.

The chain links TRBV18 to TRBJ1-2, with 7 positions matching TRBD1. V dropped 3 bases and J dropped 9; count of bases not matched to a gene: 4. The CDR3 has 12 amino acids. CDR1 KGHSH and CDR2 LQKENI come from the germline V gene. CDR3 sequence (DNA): TGTGCCAGCTCACCGCAACAGGGGAGCTACACCTTC. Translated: CASSPQQGSYTF.

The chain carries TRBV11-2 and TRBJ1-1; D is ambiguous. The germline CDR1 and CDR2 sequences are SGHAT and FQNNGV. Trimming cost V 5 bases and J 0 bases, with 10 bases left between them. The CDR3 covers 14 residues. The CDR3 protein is CASSLSGLNTEAFF. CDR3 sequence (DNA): TGTGCCAGCAGCCTAAGTGGCCTGAACACTGAAGCTTTCTTT.

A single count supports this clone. CDR3 in DNA: TGTGCCAGCAGAGGACAGGGGCAGAATGGCTACACCTTC. As protein: CASRGQGQNGYTF. J is TRBJ1-2 and V is TRBV27; 9 nucleotides line up with TRBD1. V was clipped by 6 bases and J by 6 bases; unmatched bases: 5. CDR1 and CDR2 (germline): MNHEY, SMNVEV (reference sequence). The CDR3 covers 13 residues.

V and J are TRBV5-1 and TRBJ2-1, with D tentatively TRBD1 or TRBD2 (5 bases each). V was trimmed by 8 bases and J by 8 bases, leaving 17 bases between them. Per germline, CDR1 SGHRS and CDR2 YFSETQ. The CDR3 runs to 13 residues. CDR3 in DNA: TGCGCCAGTCATACGGGGCCAAGAGATGAGCAGTTCTTC. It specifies CASHTGPRDEQFF.